One and the same sample provided the 25 T cell receptor beta chains below, sequenced in a study of cytomegalovirus exposure and HLA in healthy donors. PCR involved 60 Vbeta and 13 Jbeta primers. The repertoire was sequenced with immunoSEQ multiplex PCR; TCRdb's copy has only in-frame clones and lacks some. The sample has about 190,000 clones; around 79% are singletons. Sequenced material: PBMCs. These receptors originate from a woman younger than 35 in good health and CMV-seronegative.

The J gene is TRBJ2-6, the V gene TRBV27; D is possibly TRBD2 (5 bases). This CDR3 has 15 amino acids. The V end lost 3 bases, the J end lost 1 base, and 7 bases lay between the germline ends. Germline CDR1 and CDR2: MNHEY and SMNVEV (reference sequence). CDR3 sequence: CASSFTRSGANVLTF. The DNA for the CDR3 is TGTGCCAGCAGTTTTACTAGATCTGGGGCCAACGTCCTGACTTTC. Drawing the rest from reference TRBV27 and TRBJ2-6, the complete variable domain is EAQVTQNPRYLITVTGKKLTVTCSQNMNHEYMSWYRQDPGLGLRQIYYSMNVEVTDKGDVPEGYKVSRKEKRNFPLILESPSPNQTSLYFCASSFTRSGANVLTFGAGSRLTVL.

The CDR3 sequence is CASSSRRQGANEKLFF. DNA for the CDR3: TGTGCCAGCAGTTCGAGGCGACAGGGGGCAAATGAAAAACTGTTTTTT. The V and J genes are TRBV6-5 and TRBJ1-4, with 10 positions matching TRBD1. The trim removed 4 bases at V and 5 bases at J, leaving 7 bases unmatched. Looked up from germline, CDR1 is MNHEY and CDR2 is SVGAGI. The CDR3 extends over 16 amino acids.

The chain couples TRBV7-2 to TRBJ1-2; 7 positions match TRBD1. The ends lost 1 base at V and 5 bases at J; junction bases unmatched: 4. Germline CDR1 SGHTA, CDR2 FQGNSA. The CDR3 is 14 residues long. CDR3 loop: CASSLEGQSYGYTF. The DNA of the CDR3 is TGTGCCAGCAGCTTAGAGGGACAGAGTTATGGCTACACCTTC.

This clone was picked up one time. The chain carries TRBV19 and TRBJ1-1; 7 bases are shared with TRBD1. After removal of 6 bases from V and 4 bases from J, the junction contained 11 bases not matched to a gene. The CDR3 is made up of 15 amino acids. Germline CDR1 and CDR2: LNHDA and SQIVND (reference sequence). CDR3 nucleotides: TGTGCCAGTAGCGCAAACCGACAGGGCGGCACTGAAGCTTTCTTT. Protein product: CASSANRQGGTEAFF. The full variable domain, rest sourced from reference TRBV19 and TRBJ1-1, is DGGITQSPKYLFRKEGQNVTLSCEQNLNHDAMYWYRQDPGQGLRLIYYSQIVNDFQKGDIAEGYSVSREKKESFPLTVTSAQKNPTAFYLCASSANRQGGTEAFFGQGTRLTVV.

The J gene is TRBJ1-6, the V gene TRBV21-1. TRBV21-1 is deemed a pseudogene. The CDR3 is 15 amino acids. CDR3 DNA: TGTGCCAGCAGCAAAAGGGGGGGCCCTAATTCACCCCTCCACTTT. This codes for CASSKRGGPNSPLHF.

This chain links TRBV2 with TRBJ1-1; D may be TRBD1 (6 bases). V lost 6 bases to trimming and J lost 3 bases, with 17 bases between them. The CDR3 runs to 15 residues. Germline V gene lookup returns CDR1 SNHLY and CDR2 FYNNEI. DNA of the CDR3: TGTGCCAGCAGGACGGGTACAACAGGGTACACTGAAGCTTTCTTT. Its protein product is CASRTGTTGYTEAFF.

V usage is TRBV6-4 and J usage is TRBJ2-3, with TRBD2 as a possible D gene (6 bases). Per germline, CDR1 MRHNA and CDR2 SNTAGT. V was pared by 6 bases and J by 6 bases, with 13 bases between. CDR3 length: 13 residues. In DNA, the CDR3 is TGTGCCAGCAGCCACCGACTAGGGGATACGCAGTATTTT. It codes for CASSHRLGDTQYF.

The chain recombines TRBV27 with TRBJ2-7; TRBD1 matches 10 bases. The CDR3 is made up of 15 amino acids. Germline loops: CDR1 MNHEY, CDR2 SMNVEV (reference sequence). J was trimmed by 3 bases and V by 4 bases; bases with no gene match: 6. In DNA, the CDR3 is TGTGCCAGCAGTTCCCGGGACAGGGGAGTCTACGAGCAGTACTTC. Its translation: CASSSRDRGVYEQYF.

This clone was detected only a few times. CDR3 nucleotide sequence: TGCAGTGCTAGATTTGACAGGAAAGCTTTCTTT. Translated: CSARFDRKAFF. The chain combines TRBV20-1 with TRBJ1-1, with D perhaps matching TRBD1 (6 bases). The CDR3 sequence is 11 residues long. The V end lost 2 bases, the J end lost 9 bases, and 10 bases lay between the germline ends. Germline values: CDR1 DFQATT, CDR2 SNEGSKA (reference sequence).

This sequence joins TRBV7-9 and TRBJ2-7; D possibly corresponds to TRBD2 (6 bases). V lost 5 bases to trimming and J lost 1 base, with 15 bases between them. CDR3 length equals 15 residues. Germline V gene data show CDR1 as SEHNR and CDR2 as FQNEAQ (reference sequence). The DNA of the CDR3 is TGTGCCAGCAGCCCCTGGACGGGGGATTCCTACGAGCAGTACTTC. It specifies CASSPWTGDSYEQYF.

Many counts were recorded for this clone. The chain joins TRBV6-1 to TRBJ2-4; a weak D match, TRBD1 (6 bases). Germline CDR1 reads MNHNS; CDR2 reads SASEGT. The CDR3 covers 15 residues. The ends were cut back, 2 bases at V and 1 base at J, with 9 bases in the middle. As DNA, the CDR3 is TGTGCCAGCAGTGAACATAGGGGGGCCAAAAACATTCAGTACTTC. Protein: CASSEHRGAKNIQYF.

The chain joins TRBV7-2 to TRBJ2-5; TRBD2 matches at 7 bases. In germline, CDR1 is SGHTA, CDR2 FQGNSA. CDR3 length: 16 amino acids. The ends lost 2 bases at V and 3 bases at J; junction bases unmatched: 9. CDR3 nucleotide sequence: TGTGCCAGCAGCTTACTTCTAGCGGTAGAAGAAGAGACCCAGTACTTC. Amino acids: CASSLLLAVEEETQYF.

In this sample, this clone turned up a few times. This chain links TRBV25-1 with TRBJ1-2; maybe TRBD1 (5 bases). There are 14 residues in the CDR3. Germline V gene lookup returns CDR1 MGHDK and CDR2 SYGVNS. Trimming removed 1 base at V and 4 bases at J, with 10 bases between. In DNA, the CDR3 is TGTGCCAGCAGTGAATGGGGGGGTTCCTATGGCTACACCTTC. Translating it yields CASSEWGGSYGYTF.

V is TRBV7-2 and J is TRBJ1-1; D gene uncertain. Trimming removed 4 bases from V and 3 bases from J, with 9 bases in between. The CDR3 length is 13 residues. Germline V gene data show CDR1 as SGHTA and CDR2 as FQGNSA. The CDR3, as DNA: TGTGCCAGCAGCTCGGAGGCGTACACTGAAGCTTTCTTT. Its protein is CASSSEAYTEAFF.

This clone was observed a handful of times. This chain connects TRBV27 to TRBJ1-4; no firm D call. The germline gives CDR1 MNHEY, CDR2 SMNVEV (reference sequence). The CDR3 sequence is 13 residues long. Trimming pared 8 bases from V and 1 base from J, leaving 8 bases between. The CDR3 spells CASSGRTNEKLFF. The CDR3 DNA reads as TGTGCCAGCTCGGGAAGAACTAATGAAAAACTGTTTTTT.

The rearrangement joins TRBV19 to TRBJ1-2; weak D call: TRBD1 (6 bases). The germline V gene has CDR1 LNHDA and CDR2 SQIVND (reference sequence). The CDR3 has 14 amino acids. The ends were cut back, 6 bases at V and 6 bases at J, with 17 bases in the middle. The CDR3 sequence: CASSTTQGYNGYTF. For the CDR3, the DNA is TGTGCCAGTAGCACCACACAGGGATATAATGGCTACACCTTC.

This clone was found a few times. The rearrangement uses TRBV7-9 and TRBJ1-1; 7 positions match TRBD1. The germline V gene encodes CDR1 SEHNR and CDR2 FQNEAQ (reference sequence). V lost 2 bases and J lost 3; bases outside the gene matches: 3. The CDR3 contains 14 residues. CDR3 nucleotides: TGTGCCAGCAGCTTACGAGGGGGCTACACTGAAGCTTTCTTT. It translates to CASSLRGGYTEAFF.

V and J are TRBV27 and TRBJ2-7; maybe TRBD2 (5 bases). CDR1 and CDR2 from the germline V gene are MNHEY and SMNVEV (reference sequence). The CDR3 covers 13 residues. V dropped 6 bases and J dropped 5 bases, with 14 bases sitting between them. CDR3 nucleotide sequence: TGTGCCAGCAGGATACTTGGAGGTCACGAGCAGTACTTC. Protein product: CASRILGGHEQYF.

The V gene is TRBV5-1, the J gene TRBJ2-5; 8 bases match TRBD1. Germline CDR1 reads SGHRS; CDR2 reads YFSETQ. Trimming cost V 4 bases and J 5 bases; bases outside gene matches: 7. This CDR3 region has 14 residues. The CDR3 sequence: CASSPGGLRETQYF. CDR3 nucleotides: TGCGCCAGCAGCCCAGGGGGCTTGAGGGAGACCCAGTACTTC.

The chain carries TRBV2 and TRBJ2-6, with TRBD2 as a possible D gene (6 bases). Germline V gene data show CDR1 as SNHLY and CDR2 as FYNNEI. The V end lost 0 bases, the J end lost 2 bases, and 11 bases lay between the germline ends. The CDR3 has 17 residues. CDR3 nucleotides: TGTGCCAGCAGTGAAGCGGGCGGAGGGACTGGGGCCAACGTCCTGACTTTC. Its translation: CASSEAGGGTGANVLTF.

The sample holds a few counts of this clone. The chain has TRBV11-2 and TRBJ1-2; 9 bases match TRBD1. Germline V lookup: CDR1 SGHAT, CDR2 FQNNGV. Losses at the gene ends were 5 bases for V and 4 bases for J; bases not matched to a gene: 5. The CDR3 runs to 14 residues. The CDR3 region is CASSETGGGYGYTF. Written as DNA, the CDR3 is TGTGCCAGCAGCGAAACAGGGGGCGGCTATGGCTACACCTTC.

The V call is TRBV2, the J call TRBJ1-5; 9 nucleotides line up with TRBD1. This CDR3 is built from 14 residues. Trimming at V came to 5 bases and at J to 4 bases, leaving 3 bases not matched to a gene. CDR1 and CDR2 (germline): SNHLY, FYNNEI. In DNA form, the CDR3 reads TGTGCCAGCAGTTCCGGGACAGGGAATCAGCCCCAGCATTTT. This encodes CASSSGTGNQPQHF.

V and J are TRBV14 and TRBJ2-2; 10 bases agree with TRBD2. The CDR3 is 14 residues long. The germline V gene has CDR1 SGHDN and CDR2 FVKESK. V was clipped by 6 bases and J by 4 bases; unmatched bases: 2. The CDR3 bases are TGTGCCAGCAGGAGGACTAGCGGCACCGGGGAGCTGTTTTTT. It encodes CASRRTSGTGELFF.

The chain carries TRBV11-3 and TRBJ1-6; 7 bases map to TRBD1. The V segment lost 5 bases and the J segment 10 bases; nucleotides outside the gene matches: 8. This CDR3 has 14 residues. Germline assignment: CDR1 SGHNT and CDR2 YENEEA. The CDR3, as DNA: TGTGCCAGCAGCAGGGGACAGCCTGACTCACCCCTCCACTTT. This encodes CASSRGQPDSPLHF.

The V gene is TRBV2, the J gene TRBJ1-2, with TRBD1 matching over 7 bases. The CDR3 sequence is 15 residues long. Per the germline V gene, CDR1 is SNHLY and CDR2 is FYNNEI. The trim removed 6 bases at V and 1 base at J, leaving 8 bases unmatched. The chain's CDR3 is CASRAGTANNYGYTF. In DNA, the CDR3 is TGTGCCAGCAGGGCCGGGACAGCAAATAACTATGGCTACACCTTC. The full variable domain, rest sourced from reference TRBV2 and TRBJ1-2, is EPEVTQTPSHQVTQMGQEVILRCVPISNHLYFYWYRQILGQKVEFLVSFYNNEISEKSEIFDDQFSVERPDGSNFTLKIRSTKLEDSAMYFCASRAGTANNYGYTFGSGTRLTVV.